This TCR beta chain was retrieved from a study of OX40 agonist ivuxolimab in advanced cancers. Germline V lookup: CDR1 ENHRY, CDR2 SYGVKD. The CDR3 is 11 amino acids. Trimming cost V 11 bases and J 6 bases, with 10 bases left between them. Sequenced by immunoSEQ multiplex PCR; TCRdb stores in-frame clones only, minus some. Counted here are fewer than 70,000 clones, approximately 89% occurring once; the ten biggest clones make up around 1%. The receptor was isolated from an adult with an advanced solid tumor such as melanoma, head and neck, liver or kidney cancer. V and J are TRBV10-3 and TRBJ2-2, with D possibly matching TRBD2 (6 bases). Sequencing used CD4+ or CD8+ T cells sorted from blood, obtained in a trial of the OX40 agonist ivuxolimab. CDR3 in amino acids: CAVGGAGELFF. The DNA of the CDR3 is TGTGCCGTCGGAGGGGCCGGGGAGCTGTTTTTT.